The 30 T cell receptor beta chains below all came from one sample that was sequenced in a study of shared clonotypes between healthy human individuals. Data came from immunoSEQ multiplex PCR; TCRdb stores just in-frame clones and leaves some out. The sample comprises about 1 million clones, approximately 70% of which are singletons, and over 1.3% rests with the top ten. Specimen: memory CD4+ T cells sorted from blood. Subset defined: CD45RA-negative fraction. Every receptor here comes from a man between 18 and 29 years old in good health.

The chain has TRBV11-2 and TRBJ2-3; D not resolved. Germline V gene data show CDR1 as SGHAT and CDR2 as FQNNGV. The V end lost 3 bases, the J end lost 5 bases, and 15 bases lay between the germline ends. This CDR3 has 15 residues. In nucleotides, the CDR3 is TGTGCCAGCAGCTTCATTAATCACTCAGAAGATACGCAGTATTTT. This encodes CASSFINHSEDTQYF. The complete variable domain, with remaining parts taken from reference TRBV11-2 and TRBJ2-3, reads EAGVAQSPRYKIIEKRQSVAFWCNPISGHATLYWYQQILGQGPKLLIQFQNNGVVDDSQLPKDRFSAERLKGVDSTLKIQPAKLEDSAVYLCASSFINHSEDTQYFGPGTRLTVL.

The chain couples TRBV27 to TRBJ2-2; D tentatively fits TRBD1 or TRBD2 (5 bases each). The CDR3 has 22 amino acids. Per germline, CDR1 MNHEY and CDR2 SMNVEV (reference sequence). Trimming took 6 bases from V and 4 from J, leaving 36 bases between them. The CDR3 nucleotides read TGTGCCAGCAGACGAAAAGGCGTAGGGCCCCGGGACGGTCCTCTACTCACCGGGGAGCTGTTTTTT. Its protein product is CASRRKGVGPRDGPLLTGELFF.

Regarding this clone: The likely explanation is a read error, given a far larger clone one base away. Other DNA sequences in this specimen translate into the identical CDR3. The genes are TRBV19 and TRBJ1-5; D gene ambiguous. Deletions cut 5 bases from V and 1 base from J, with 15 bases between. The CDR3 spans 16 residues. Germline-derived CDR1 and CDR2 are LNHDA and SQIVND (reference sequence). DNA of the CDR3: TGTGCCAGTAGTCCTAAAGCGGGAAACAGCAATCAGCCCCAGCATTTT. Residues: CASSPKAGNSNQPQHF.

Many counts were recorded for this clone. V gene TRBV21-1 combines with J gene TRBJ2-6; TRBD2, the table's D call, was not compared with the DNA. TRBV21-1 is described as a pseudogene. CDR3 length: 17 residues. The CDR3, as DNA: TGTGCCAGCAGCATGTTCGGGTCCTACTCTGGGGCCAACGTCCTGACTTTC. It translates to CASSMFGSYSGANVLTF.

The chain links TRBV9 to TRBJ2-2; possibly TRBD1 for D (6 bases). Trimming pared 5 bases from V and 4 bases from J, leaving 9 bases between. There are 13 residues in the CDR3. The germline V gene has CDR1 SGDLS and CDR2 YYNGEE. The CDR3 nucleotides read TGTGCCAGCAGGGAAGGGGGCACCGGGGAGCTGTTTTTT. The encoded protein is CASREGGTGELFF. Full variable domain (rest looked up from reference TRBV9 and TRBJ2-2): DSGVTQTPKHLITATGQRVTLRCSPRSGDLSVYWYQQSLDQGLQFLIQYYNGEERAKGNILERFSAQQFPDLHSELNLSSLELGDSALYFCASREGGTGELFFGEGSRLTVL.

J is TRBJ1-2 and V is TRBV30; D not resolved. Per germline, CDR1 GTSNPN and CDR2 SVGIG (reference sequence). CDR3 size: 13 residues. V was pared by 8 bases and J by 6 bases, with 19 bases between. Here the CDR3 reads CARARANANGYTF. The DNA of the CDR3 is TGTGCCCGGGCACGGGCCAACGCGAATGGCTACACCTTC.

Notes on this clone: The sample contains more than one DNA sequence encoding this CDR3. J is TRBJ1-1 and V is TRBV7-3; maybe TRBD1 (5 bases). CDR3 length: 14 amino acids. V was shortened by 1 base and J by 1 base, with 7 bases between the two germline ends. Per the germline V gene, CDR1 is SGHTA and CDR2 is FQGTGA. Written as DNA, the CDR3 is TGTGCCAGCAGCTTAATGGGGGGGAACACTGAAGCTTTCTTT. It translates to CASSLMGGNTEAFF. Supplemented by reference TRBV7-3 and TRBJ1-1, the full variable domain reads GAGVSQTPSNKVTEKGKYVELRCDPISGHTALYWYRQSLGQGPEFLIYFQGTGAADDSGLPNDRFFAVRPEGSVSTLKIQRTERGDSAVYLCASSLMGGNTEAFFGQGTRLTVV.

This clone was counted between two and nine times. The gene calls are TRBV7-2 and TRBJ1-6; D is uncertain. This CDR3 contains 14 residues. Germline values: CDR1 SGHTA, CDR2 FQGNSA. Trimming left V 0 bases short and J 10 bases short, with 10 bases between. The CDR3 sequence: CASSLAPRGSPLHF. The CDR3 nucleotides are TGTGCCAGCAGCTTAGCCCCCCGGGGATCACCCCTCCACTTT.

V usage is TRBV30 and J usage is TRBJ2-6, with TRBD1 identical over 9 bases. The junction had 7 bases not matched to a gene; V was cut back by 2 bases and J by 2 bases. From germline, CDR1 is GTSNPN and CDR2 SVGIG (reference sequence). This CDR3 has 17 amino acids. DNA for the CDR3: TGTGCCTGGAGTTGGGGACAGGGACTGCCTGGGGCCAACGTCCTGACTTTC. This codes for CAWSWGQGLPGANVLTF.

The rearrangement joins TRBV18 to TRBJ1-4; TRBD1 matches at 9 bases. The CDR3 extends over 16 amino acids. The junction had 11 bases not matched to a gene; V was cut back by 4 bases and J by 8 bases. CDR1 and CDR2 from the germline V gene are KGHSH and LQKENI. CDR3 bases: TGTGCCAGCTCACGAGGACAGGGGCCCGCGGAGGAAAAACTGTTTTTT. Amino acids: CASSRGQGPAEEKLFF.

The chain uses TRBV5-1 and TRBJ2-2, with D unresolved. The CDR3 runs to 15 residues. Germline-derived CDR1 and CDR2 are SGHRS and YFSETQ. V gave up 0 bases and J gave up 8 bases, with 14 bases separating them. Written as DNA, the CDR3 is TGCGCCAGCAGCTTGGGACGCGGTGGATCGGGGGAGCTGTTTTTT. Amino acids: CASSLGRGGSGELFF.

The rearrangement uses TRBV5-6 and TRBJ2-7; 7 positions agree with TRBD1. The CDR3 covers 13 residues. J was trimmed by 2 bases and V by 5 bases; bases with no gene match: 4. The germline V gene encodes CDR1 SGHDT and CDR2 YYEEEE. The CDR3 is CASSAGTAYEQYF. CDR3 DNA: TGTGCCAGCAGTGCCGGGACAGCCTACGAGCAGTACTTC.

This clone has only one observation. The rearrangement uses TRBV5-1 and TRBJ2-5; a possible D gene is TRBD2 (7 bases). Germline V gene data show CDR1 as SGHRS and CDR2 as YFSETQ. CDR3 size: 14 residues. Trimming cost V 4 bases and J 5 bases, with 15 bases left between them. The DNA for the CDR3 is TGCGCCAGCAGCAGGGGGGGCCTCCCGGAGACCCAGTACTTC. Protein: CASSRGGLPETQYF.

This clone occurred once. J is TRBJ1-4 and V is TRBV18; D is ambiguous. The V end was cut by 3 bases, the J end by 7 bases, with 12 bases between. The CDR3 length is 14 residues. Germline V CDR1 and CDR2: KGHSH, LQKENI. The CDR3 DNA sequence: TGTGCCAGCTCACCGATCGCCGGTGCTGAAAAACTGTTTTTT. This gives the protein CASSPIAGAEKLFF.

This chain uses TRBV6-5 with TRBJ2-3; D gene uncertain. The V and J ends lost 0 bases and 5 bases respectively, with 12 bases between them. The germline gives CDR1 MNHEY, CDR2 SVGAGI. CDR3 length: 15 residues. The CDR3 region has the DNA TGTGCCAGCAGTTACTCTGGCCTCTCCGGAGATACGCAGTATTTT. Protein: CASSYSGLSGDTQYF.

This rearrangement joins TRBV4-1 to TRBJ2-7; TRBD2 agrees at 8 bases. The V gene end was trimmed by 0 bases and the J gene end by 1 base; junction bases not matched to a gene: 5. Looked up from germline, CDR1 is MGHRA and CDR2 is YSYEKL. This CDR3 spans 16 amino acids. The CDR3 DNA follows: TGCGCCAGCAGCCAAGATAGGGTAGCGGGGTCCTACGAGCAGTACTTC. Encoded protein: CASSQDRVAGSYEQYF.

The chain uses TRBV9 and TRBJ2-3; TRBD2 matches at 7 bases. Germline V gene sequence: CDR1 SGDLS, CDR2 YYNGEE. Trimming at V came to 4 bases and at J to 1 base, leaving 6 bases not matched to a gene. This CDR3 is built from 15 residues. The CDR3 DNA follows: TGTGCCAGCAGCCTTCTAGCGGTCGGCACAGATACGCAGTATTTT. This codes for CASSLLAVGTDTQYF.

This clone was counted a few times. The chain joins TRBV29-1 to TRBJ1-1; tentative D call: TRBD1 (5 bases). V was shortened by 5 bases and J by 1 base, with 8 bases between the two germline ends. The CDR3 runs to 12 residues. Germline V gene data show CDR1 as SQVTM and CDR2 as ANQGSEA. The CDR3 DNA follows: TGCAGCGTTAAAGGGGAGAACACTGAAGCTTTCTTT. It is translated as CSVKGENTEAFF.

In DNA, the CDR3 is TGTGCCAGCAGCTTGGGGGGGACAGGGTACGAGCAGTACTTC. Translated, it gives CASSLGGTGYEQYF. The chain is built from TRBV11-2 and TRBJ2-7; 9 positions match TRBD1. Trimming took 3 bases from V and 4 from J; bases not matched to a gene: 4. The CDR3 has 14 residues. The germline V gene has CDR1 SGHAT and CDR2 FQNNGV. The full variable domain, rest sourced from reference TRBV11-2 and TRBJ2-7, is EAGVAQSPRYKIIEKRQSVAFWCNPISGHATLYWYQQILGQGPKLLIQFQNNGVVDDSQLPKDRFSAERLKGVDSTLKIQPAKLEDSAVYLCASSLGGTGYEQYFGPGTRLTVT.

The chain links TRBV2 to TRBJ2-7; D is uncertain. Germline CDR1 SNHLY, CDR2 FYNNEI. V lost 3 bases, J lost 2 bases, and 11 bases lay in between. The CDR3 loop spans 14 amino acids. This CDR3 is CASSDWPVPYEQYF. The CDR3 bases are TGTGCCAGCAGTGATTGGCCCGTTCCCTACGAGCAGTACTTC.

The chain has TRBV5-1 and TRBJ1-1, with D perhaps TRBD1 (5 bases). The length of the CDR3 is 13 residues. Trimming took off 9 bases at V and 9 bases at J, with 21 bases between the two ends. The germline gives CDR1 SGHRS, CDR2 YFSETQ. DNA for the CDR3: TGCGCCACCAAAAAGGAGGACACTTTCCAAGCTTTCTTT. Translating it yields CATKKEDTFQAFF.

This chain links TRBV7-2 with TRBJ2-2; 8 bases line up with TRBD2. The germline V gene has CDR1 SGHTA and CDR2 FQGNSA. The ends lost 4 bases at V and 8 bases at J; junction bases unmatched: 6. The CDR3 loop spans 14 amino acids. CDR3 coding DNA: TGTGCCAGCAGCTCCTCGGGAGGGTGGGGGGAGCTGTTTTTT. Its protein product is CASSSSGGWGELFF.

The CDR3 is CATSRGRGGSPNYGYTF. CDR3 bases: TGTGCCACCAGCAGGGGCCGGGGGGGTTCGCCTAACTATGGCTACACCTTC. The J gene is TRBJ1-2, the V gene TRBV15; tentative D call: TRBD1 (5 bases). The germline gives CDR1 LNHNV, CDR2 YYDKDF (reference sequence). CDR3 size: 17 residues. V dropped 3 bases and J dropped 0 bases, with 17 bases sitting between them.

This chain joins TRBV7-9 and TRBJ2-5; D unresolved. V was trimmed by 5 bases and J by 2 bases, leaving 24 bases between them. The CDR3 spans 18 residues. Germline values: CDR1 SEHNR, CDR2 FQNEAQ (reference sequence). The CDR3 region has the DNA TGTGCCAGCAGCCCTCCACCCGGGTGGGGTCTCTCTCAAGAGACCCAGTACTTC. Translating it yields CASSPPPGWGLSQETQYF.

This clone has just one count. The chain recombines TRBV7-6 with TRBJ1-4, with 7 positions matching TRBD1. Per the germline V gene, CDR1 is SGHVS and CDR2 is FNYEAQ. The CDR3 has 12 residues. V was pared by 0 bases and J by 11 bases, with 0 bases of the junction left unmatched. CDR3 bases: TGTGCCAGCAGCTTAGCCAGGGGGAAACTGTTTTTT. Encoded protein: CASSLARGKLFF.

J is TRBJ1-5 and V is TRBV5-6; D remains ambiguous. In germline, CDR1 is SGHDT, CDR2 YYEEEE. This CDR3 has 15 amino acids. Between the trimmed V and J ends, which lost 1 base and 6 bases, there was a span of 14 bases. Here the CDR3 reads CASSLRVTQGQPQHF. CDR3 DNA: TGTGCCAGCAGCTTGCGGGTCACGCAAGGTCAGCCCCAGCATTTT.

The chain couples TRBV5-1 to TRBJ2-7, with D possibly TRBD2 on 5 matching bases. This CDR3 contains 14 residues. Between the trimmed V and J ends, which lost 4 bases and 0 bases, there was a span of 11 bases. Germline CDR1 reads SGHRS; CDR2 reads YFSETQ. Written as DNA, the CDR3 is TGCGCCAGCAGCCCCGGACTCTTCTCCTACGAGCAGTACTTC. Translating it yields CASSPGLFSYEQYF.

The CDR3, as DNA: TGTGCCAGCAGTTCCGGGTTCTCTGGGGCCAACGTCCTGACTTTC. This gives the protein CASSSGFSGANVLTF. The gene calls are TRBV5-6 and TRBJ2-6; D gene unclear. Deletions cut 5 bases from V and 0 bases from J, with 9 bases between. Germline values: CDR1 SGHDT, CDR2 YYEEEE. The CDR3 totals 15 residues.

The chain combines TRBV6-1 with TRBJ2-3; the D gene is possibly TRBD1 (6 bases). There are 15 residues in the CDR3. Trimming took off 10 bases at V and 2 bases at J, with 19 bases between the two ends. CDR1 is MNHNS and CDR2 is SASEGT in the germline V gene. In nucleotides, the CDR3 is TGTGCCACCTCTCCCAGGGGAATGCACACAGATACGCAGTATTTT. Its protein is CATSPRGMHTDTQYF.

This clone turned up a few times. J is TRBJ2-6 and V is TRBV18, with 11 bases that match TRBD1. This CDR3 spans 19 amino acids. The junction had 10 bases not matched to a gene; V was cut back by 4 bases and J by 2 bases. Germline loops: CDR1 KGHSH, CDR2 LQKENI. The CDR3 DNA is TGTGCCAGCTCACTCATGTGGACAGGGGGCGCCGCTGGGGCCAACGTCCTGACTTTC. Translating gives CASSLMWTGGAAGANVLTF.